Listed below are T cell receptor beta chains from one sample, sequenced in a study of shared clonotypes between healthy human individuals. The protocol was immunoSEQ multiplex PCR, while the TCRdb copy is restricted to in-frame clones and leaves out a portion. The sample consists of around 510,000 clones, just over 75% of them appearing once. Input material: PBMCs. Receptor source: a middle-aged woman in good health. Some clones in this sample may be carry-over from other donors' samples. Each CDR3 is given with its conserved first and last residue. A D gene is named only where the DNA matches it firmly. Clone size is shown for a subset of rows, as once, few, many or a class of expanded clone.

TRBV4-1	TRBD1	TRBJ1-5	NA	CASSPRDRGSNQPQHF	TGCGCCAGCAGCCCCCGGGACAGGGGAAGCAATCAGCCCCAGCATTTT
TRBV18	NA	TRBJ2-2	NA	CASSRTALNTGELFF	TGTGCCAGCTCACGGACAGCGCTTAACACCGGGGAGCTGTTTTTT
TRBV7-6	NA	TRBJ2-7	many	CASSHGLRSYEQYF	TGTGCCAGCAGCCACGGGTTGCGCTCCTACGAGCAGTACTTC
TRBV9	NA	TRBJ2-1	few	CASRPLSSYNEQFF	TGTGCCAGCAGGCCCCTAAGCTCCTACAATGAGCAGTTCTTC
TRBV18	TRBD1	TRBJ2-7	NA	CASSRNNLDRDEQYF	TGTGCCAGCTCACGAAACAACCTAGACAGGGACGAGCAGTACTTC
TRBV9	TRBD2	TRBJ2-7	NA	CASSTSGTSYEQYF	TGTGCCAGCAGCACTAGTGGGACTAGCTACGAGCAGTACTTC
TRBV6-5	NA	TRBJ1-2	NA	CASSTRGVDPPGYTF	TGTGCCAGCAGTACCAGAGGGGTCGACCCCCCTGGCTACACCTTC
TRBV2	NA	TRBJ1-5	NA	CASSGGSGKGQPQHF	TGTGCCAGCAGTGGTGGTTCAGGGAAGGGGCAGCCCCAGCATTTT
TRBV7-8	NA	TRBJ1-1	NA	CASSLDWRRNMTHMNTEAFF	TGTGCCAGCAGCTTAGATTGGCGGAGGAACATGACCCATATGAACACTGAAGCTTTCTTT
TRBV30	NA	TRBJ2-2	NA	CAWSVKGIEGELFF	TGTGCCTGGAGTGTAAAAGGGATAGAGGGGGAGCTGTTTTTT
TRBV5-4	NA	TRBJ1-2	NA	CASSPRGLSGYTF	TGTGCCAGCAGCCCCCGGGGCCTGAGTGGCTACACCTTC
TRBV5-4	TRBD2	TRBJ2-5	NA	CASSPVAGEVETQYF	TGTGCCAGCAGCCCCGTAGCGGGGGAGGTAGAGACCCAGTACTTC
TRBV28	NA	TRBJ1-2	NA	CASSLYSSLSNYGYTF	TGTGCCAGCAGTTTGTACAGTTCCCTTTCTAACTATGGCTACACCTTC
TRBV12-5	TRBD2	TRBJ2-3	many	CASGLTAGGPDTQYF	TGTGCTAGTGGTTTGACAGCGGGAGGGCCGGATACGCAGTATTTT
TRBV13	TRBD1	TRBJ2-2	NA	CASSPGSGTGWTGELFF	TGTGCCAGCAGCCCGGGGTCCGGGACAGGGTGGACCGGGGAGCTGTTTTTT